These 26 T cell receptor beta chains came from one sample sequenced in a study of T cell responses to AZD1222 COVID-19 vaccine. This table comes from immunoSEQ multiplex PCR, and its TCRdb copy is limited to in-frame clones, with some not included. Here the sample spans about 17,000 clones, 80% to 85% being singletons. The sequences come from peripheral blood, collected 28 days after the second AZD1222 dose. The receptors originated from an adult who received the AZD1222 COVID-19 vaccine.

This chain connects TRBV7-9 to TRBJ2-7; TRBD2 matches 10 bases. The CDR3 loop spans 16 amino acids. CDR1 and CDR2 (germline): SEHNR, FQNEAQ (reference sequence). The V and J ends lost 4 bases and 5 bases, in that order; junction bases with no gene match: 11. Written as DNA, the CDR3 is TGTGCCAGCAGCTCGACCAAGACTAGCGGGTTCGACGAGCAGTACTTC. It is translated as CASSSTKTSGFDEQYF.

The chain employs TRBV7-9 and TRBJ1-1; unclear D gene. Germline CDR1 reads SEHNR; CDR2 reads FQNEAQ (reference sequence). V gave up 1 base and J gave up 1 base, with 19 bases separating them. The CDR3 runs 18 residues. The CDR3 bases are TGTGCCAGCAGCTTAGAAACGGCAGGCATGGATGGGAACACTGAAGCTTTCTTT. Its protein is CASSLETAGMDGNTEAFF.

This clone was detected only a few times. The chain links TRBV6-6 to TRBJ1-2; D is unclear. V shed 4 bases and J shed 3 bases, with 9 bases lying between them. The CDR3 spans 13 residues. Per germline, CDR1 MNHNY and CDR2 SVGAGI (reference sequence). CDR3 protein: CASSSLWDYGYTF. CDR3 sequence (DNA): TGTGCCAGCAGTTCTCTGTGGGACTATGGCTACACCTTC.

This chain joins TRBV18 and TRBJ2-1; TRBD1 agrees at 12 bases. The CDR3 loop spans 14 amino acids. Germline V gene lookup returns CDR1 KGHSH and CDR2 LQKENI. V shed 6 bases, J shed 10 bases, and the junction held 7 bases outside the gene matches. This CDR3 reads CASSMGTGGWEQFF. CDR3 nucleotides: TGTGCCAGCTCGATGGGGACAGGGGGCTGGGAGCAGTTCTTC.

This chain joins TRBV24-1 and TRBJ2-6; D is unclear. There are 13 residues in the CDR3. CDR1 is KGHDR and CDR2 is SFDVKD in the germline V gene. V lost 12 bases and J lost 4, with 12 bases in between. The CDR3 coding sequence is TGTGCCTCATCCCTCTCCGGGGCCAACGTCCTGACTTTC. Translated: CASSLSGANVLTF.

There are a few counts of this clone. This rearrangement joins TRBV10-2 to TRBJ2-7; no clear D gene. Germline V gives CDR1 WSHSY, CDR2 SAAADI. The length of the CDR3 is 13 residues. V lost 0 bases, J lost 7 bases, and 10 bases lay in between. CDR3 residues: CASSESWGEEQYF. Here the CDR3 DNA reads TGCGCCAGCAGTGAGTCGTGGGGTGAAGAGCAGTACTTC.

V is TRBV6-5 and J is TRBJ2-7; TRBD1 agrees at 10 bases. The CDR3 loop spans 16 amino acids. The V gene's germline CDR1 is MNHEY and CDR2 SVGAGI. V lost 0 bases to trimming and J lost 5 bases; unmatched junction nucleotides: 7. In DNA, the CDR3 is TGTGCCAGCAGTTACTCTGCGGGACAGGGGTATGACGAGCAGTACTTC. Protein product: CASSYSAGQGYDEQYF.

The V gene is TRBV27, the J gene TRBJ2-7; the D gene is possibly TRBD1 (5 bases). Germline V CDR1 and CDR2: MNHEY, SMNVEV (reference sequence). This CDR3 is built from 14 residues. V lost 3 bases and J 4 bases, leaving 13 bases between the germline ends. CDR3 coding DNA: TGTGCCAGCAGTTTTTTAGGGGCGACGTACGAGCAGTACTTC. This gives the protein CASSFLGATYEQYF.

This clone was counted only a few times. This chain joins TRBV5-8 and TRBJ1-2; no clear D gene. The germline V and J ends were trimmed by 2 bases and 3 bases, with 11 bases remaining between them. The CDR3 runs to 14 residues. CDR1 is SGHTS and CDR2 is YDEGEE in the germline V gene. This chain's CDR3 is CASSLSTNYYGYTF. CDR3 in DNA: TGTGCCAGCAGCTTAAGTACCAATTACTATGGCTACACCTTC.

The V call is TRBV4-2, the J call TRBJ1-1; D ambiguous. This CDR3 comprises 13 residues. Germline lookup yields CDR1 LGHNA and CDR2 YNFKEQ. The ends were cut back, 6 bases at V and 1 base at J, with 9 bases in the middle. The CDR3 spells CASRGTRNTEAFF. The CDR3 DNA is TGTGCCAGCAGAGGCACGAGGAACACTGAAGCTTTCTTT.

Written as DNA, the CDR3 is TGTGCCAGCGCGGGGGCCGAAGGGCCCTATAATTCACCCCTCCACTTT. Its translation: CASAGAEGPYNSPLHF. The chain couples TRBV3-1 (or the pseudogene TRBV3-2) to TRBJ1-6; the D gene is possibly TRBD1 (6 bases). V shed 8 bases and J shed 2 bases, with 16 bases lying between them. Per the germline V gene, CDR1 is LGHDT and CDR2 is YNNKEL (reference sequence). The CDR3 has 16 residues.

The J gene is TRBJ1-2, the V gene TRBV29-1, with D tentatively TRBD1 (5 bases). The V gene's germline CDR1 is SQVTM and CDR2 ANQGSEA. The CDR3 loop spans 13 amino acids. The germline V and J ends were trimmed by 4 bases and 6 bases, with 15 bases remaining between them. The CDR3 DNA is TGCAGCGTTGCCCCGTTAGGGGAGGATGGCTACACCTTC. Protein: CSVAPLGEDGYTF.

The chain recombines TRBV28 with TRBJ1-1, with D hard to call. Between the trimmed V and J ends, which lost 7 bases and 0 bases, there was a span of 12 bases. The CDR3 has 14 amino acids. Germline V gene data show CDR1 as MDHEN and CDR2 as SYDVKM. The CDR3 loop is CASTLRALNTEAFF. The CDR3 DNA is TGTGCCAGCACGCTCCGGGCCCTGAACACTGAAGCTTTCTTT.

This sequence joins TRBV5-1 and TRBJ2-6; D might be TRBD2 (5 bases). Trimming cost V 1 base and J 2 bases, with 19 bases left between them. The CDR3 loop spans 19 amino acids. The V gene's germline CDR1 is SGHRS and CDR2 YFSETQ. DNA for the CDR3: TGCGCCAGCAGCTTGTATCCGGGAACTAGATCCACTGGGGCCAACGTCCTGACTTTC. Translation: CASSLYPGTRSTGANVLTF. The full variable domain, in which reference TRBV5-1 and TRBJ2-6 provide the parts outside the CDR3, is KAGVTQTPRYLIKTRGQQVTLSCSPISGHRSVSWYQQTPGQGLQFLFEYFSETQRNKGNFPGRFSGRQFSNSRSEMNVSTLELGDSALYLCASSLYPGTRSTGANVLTFGAGSRLTVL.

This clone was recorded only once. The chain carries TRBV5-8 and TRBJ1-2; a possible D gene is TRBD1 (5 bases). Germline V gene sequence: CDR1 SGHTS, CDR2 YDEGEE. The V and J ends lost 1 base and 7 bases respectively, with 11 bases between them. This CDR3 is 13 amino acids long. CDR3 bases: TGTGCCAGCAGCTTGAAAGGGGATACTGGCTACACCTTC. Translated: CASSLKGDTGYTF. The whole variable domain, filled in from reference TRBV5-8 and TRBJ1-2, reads EAGVTQSPTHLIKTRGQQATLRCSPISGHTSVYWYQQALGLGLQFLLWYDEGEERNRGNFPPRFSGRQFPNYSSELNVNALELEDSALYLCASSLKGDTGYTFGSGTRLTVV.

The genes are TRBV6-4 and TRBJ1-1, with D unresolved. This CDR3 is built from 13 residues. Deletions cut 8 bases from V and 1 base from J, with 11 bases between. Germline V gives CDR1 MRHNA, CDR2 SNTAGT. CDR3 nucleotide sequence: TGTGCCAGCTCGTGGACGGAGAACACTGAAGCTTTCTTT. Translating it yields CASSWTENTEAFF.

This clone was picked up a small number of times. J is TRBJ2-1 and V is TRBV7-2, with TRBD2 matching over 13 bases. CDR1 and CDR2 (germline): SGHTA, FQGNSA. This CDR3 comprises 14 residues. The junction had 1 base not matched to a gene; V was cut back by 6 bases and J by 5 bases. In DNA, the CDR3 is TGTGCCAGCAGAGGGACTAGCGGGGACAATGAGCAGTTCTTC. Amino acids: CASRGTSGDNEQFF. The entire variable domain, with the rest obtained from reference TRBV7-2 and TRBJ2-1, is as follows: GAGVSQSPSNKVTEKGKDVELRCDPISGHTALYWYRQSLGQGLEFLIYFQGNSAPDKSGLPSDRFSAERTGGSVSTLTIQRTQQEDSAVYLCASRGTSGDNEQFFGPGTRLTVL.

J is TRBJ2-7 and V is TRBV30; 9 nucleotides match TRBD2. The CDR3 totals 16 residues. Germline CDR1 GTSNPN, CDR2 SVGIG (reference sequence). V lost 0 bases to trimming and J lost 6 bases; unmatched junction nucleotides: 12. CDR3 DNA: TGTGCCTGGAGTGTGGGCGGGGTAGCGGGGGTTACCGAGCAGTACTTC. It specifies CAWSVGGVAGVTEQYF. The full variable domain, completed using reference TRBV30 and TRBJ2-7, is SQTIHQWPATLVQPVGSPLSLECTVEGTSNPNLYWYRQAAGRGLQLLFYSVGIGQISSEVPQNLSASRPQDRQFILSSKKLLLSDSGFYLCAWSVGGVAGVTEQYFGPGTRLTVT.

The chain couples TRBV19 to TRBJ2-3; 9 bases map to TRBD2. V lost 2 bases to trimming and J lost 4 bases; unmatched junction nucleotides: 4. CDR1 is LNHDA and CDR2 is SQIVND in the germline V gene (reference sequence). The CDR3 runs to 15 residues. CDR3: CASSINSGGSDTQYF. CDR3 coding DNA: TGTGCCAGTAGTATAAATAGCGGGGGTTCAGATACGCAGTATTTT.

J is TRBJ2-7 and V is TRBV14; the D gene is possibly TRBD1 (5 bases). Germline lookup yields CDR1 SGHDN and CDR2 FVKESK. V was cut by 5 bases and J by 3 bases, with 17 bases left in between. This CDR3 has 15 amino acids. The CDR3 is CASSSSETVIYEQYF. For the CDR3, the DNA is TGTGCCAGCAGCTCCAGCGAGACAGTGATCTACGAGCAGTACTTC. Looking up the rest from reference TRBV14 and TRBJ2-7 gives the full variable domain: EAGVTQFPSHSVIEKGQTVTLRCDPISGHDNLYWYRRVMGKEIKFLLHFVKESKQDESGMPNNRFLAERTGGTYSTLKVQPAELEDSGVYFCASSSSETVIYEQYFGPGTRLTVT.

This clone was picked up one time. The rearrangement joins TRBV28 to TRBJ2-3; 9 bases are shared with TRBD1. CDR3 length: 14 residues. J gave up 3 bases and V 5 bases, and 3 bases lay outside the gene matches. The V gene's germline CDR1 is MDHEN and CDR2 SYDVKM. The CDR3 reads CASSRQGDTDTQYF. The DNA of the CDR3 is TGTGCCAGCAGTCGACAGGGGGATACAGATACGCAGTATTTT.

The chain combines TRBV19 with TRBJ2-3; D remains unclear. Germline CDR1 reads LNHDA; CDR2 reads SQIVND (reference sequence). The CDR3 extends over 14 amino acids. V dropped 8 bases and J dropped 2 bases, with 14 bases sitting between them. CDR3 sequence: CASEMAFTTDTQYF. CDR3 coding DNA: TGTGCCAGTGAAATGGCCTTCACCACAGATACGCAGTATTTT.

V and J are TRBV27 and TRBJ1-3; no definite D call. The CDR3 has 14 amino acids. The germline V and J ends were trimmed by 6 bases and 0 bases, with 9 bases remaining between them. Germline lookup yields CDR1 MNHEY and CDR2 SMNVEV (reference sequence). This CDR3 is CASRSQSSGNTIYF. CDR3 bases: TGTGCCAGCAGGTCACAGTCCTCTGGAAACACCATATATTTT.

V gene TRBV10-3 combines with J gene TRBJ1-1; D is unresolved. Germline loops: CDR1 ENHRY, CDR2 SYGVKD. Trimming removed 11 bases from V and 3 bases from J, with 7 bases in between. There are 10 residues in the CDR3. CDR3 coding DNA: TGTGCCCACTGGGACACTGAAGCTTTCTTT. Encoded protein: CAHWDTEAFF.

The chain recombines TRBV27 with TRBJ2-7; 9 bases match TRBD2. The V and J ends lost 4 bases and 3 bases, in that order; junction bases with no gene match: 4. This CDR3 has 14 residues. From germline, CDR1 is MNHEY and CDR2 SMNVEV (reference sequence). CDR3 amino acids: CASSYDSGGYEQYF. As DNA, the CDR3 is TGTGCCAGCAGTTACGATAGCGGGGGCTACGAGCAGTACTTC.

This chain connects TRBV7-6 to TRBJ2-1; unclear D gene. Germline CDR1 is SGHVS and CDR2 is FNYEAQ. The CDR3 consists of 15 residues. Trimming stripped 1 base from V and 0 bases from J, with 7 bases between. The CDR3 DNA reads TGTGCCAGCAGCTTAGGTCCGTCCTCCTACAATGAGCAGTTCTTC. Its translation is CASSLGPSSYNEQFF.